Listed below are T cell receptor beta chains from one sample, sequenced in a study of blood T cells in healthy people across ages. TCRdb analysed the 5' RACE reads with MiXCR anew, one entry per CDR3 protein. Of around 650,000 distinct CDR3 sequences in the sample, roughly 32% were seen once. What was sequenced was blood. These TCRs come from an elderly woman in good health. Both conserved end residues are part of each CDR3. The D gene is left open where the match is weak.

j_gene: TRBJ2-1
v_gene: TRBV5-1
d_gene: .
CDR3aa: CASSLGQGRYNEQFF

j_gene: TRBJ2-1
v_gene: TRBV6-4
d_gene: .
CDR3aa: CASSDSRGSYNEQFF

j_gene: TRBJ2-3
v_gene: TRBV20-1
d_gene: TRBD2
CDR3aa: CSARLSGGSRGLTDTQYF

j_gene: TRBJ2-7
v_gene: TRBV15
d_gene: .
CDR3aa: CATSRGGQGSYEQYF

j_gene: TRBJ2-1
v_gene: TRBV14
d_gene: TRBD1
CDR3aa: CASSPNPGQGAAYNEQFF

j_gene: TRBJ2-3
v_gene: TRBV7-2
d_gene: TRBD2
CDR3aa: CASSLGLAGGYSTDTQYF

j_gene: TRBJ1-4
v_gene: TRBV6-5
d_gene: .
CDR3aa: CASSSWGEKLFF

j_gene: TRBJ1-2
v_gene: TRBV6-5
d_gene: .
CDR3aa: CASSHREGGYTF

j_gene: TRBJ2-3
v_gene: TRBV6-2/TRBV6-3
d_gene: TRBD2
CDR3aa: CASSYSGLAASTDTQYF

j_gene: TRBJ2-5
v_gene: TRBV5-1
d_gene: .
CDR3aa: CASSAGIGGPEQYF

j_gene: TRBJ2-1
v_gene: TRBV4-1
d_gene: .
CDR3aa: CASSQDEEGDSYNEQFF

j_gene: TRBJ1-4
v_gene: TRBV6-2/TRBV6-3
d_gene: .
CDR3aa: CASSYKQSNEKLFF

j_gene: TRBJ2-3
v_gene: TRBV5-1
d_gene: TRBD2
CDR3aa: CASSLAGAGLLDTQYF

j_gene: TRBJ1-4
v_gene: TRBV5-1
d_gene: TRBD1
CDR3aa: CASSEGQPLATNEKLFF

j_gene: TRBJ1-1
v_gene: TRBV6-5
d_gene: .
CDR3aa: CASSRTANTEAFF

j_gene: TRBJ2-7
v_gene: TRBV5-8
d_gene: .
CDR3aa: CASSFTAGGTYEQYF

j_gene: TRBJ2-5
v_gene: TRBV5-1
d_gene: .
CDR3aa: CASSLADHQGGGRYF

j_gene: TRBJ2-3
v_gene: TRBV7-2
d_gene: .
CDR3aa: CASSDLSSWGDTQYF

j_gene: TRBJ1-5
v_gene: TRBV20-1
d_gene: .
CDR3aa: CSATRDWGGYSNQPQHF

j_gene: TRBJ1-2
v_gene: TRBV20-1
d_gene: .
CDR3aa: CSARGGRETQYFGPGLDGYTF

j_gene: TRBJ1-1
v_gene: TRBV6-2/TRBV6-3
d_gene: .
CDR3aa: CASTDTGYTEAFF

j_gene: TRBJ2-2
v_gene: TRBV5-1
d_gene: TRBD2
CDR3aa: CASSYASGVNTGELFF

j_gene: TRBJ2-1
v_gene: TRBV2
d_gene: .
CDR3aa: CASSVTKRADDEQFF

j_gene: TRBJ2-3
v_gene: TRBV7-2
d_gene: TRBD2
CDR3aa: CASSLARRSSGAQTDTQYF

j_gene: TRBJ2-5
v_gene: TRBV5-1
d_gene: .
CDR3aa: CASSSLPPDEETQYF

j_gene: TRBJ2-5
v_gene: TRBV5-1
d_gene: TRBD2
CDR3aa: CASSLISGGGETQYF

j_gene: TRBJ2-4
v_gene: TRBV28
d_gene: TRBD2
CDR3aa: CASYAGRGKNIQYF

j_gene: TRBJ1-2
v_gene: TRBV28
d_gene: .
CDR3aa: CASSAGREGYGYTF

j_gene: TRBJ1-3
v_gene: TRBV6-6
d_gene: .
CDR3aa: CATNKGSSGNTIYF

j_gene: TRBJ1-1
v_gene: TRBV29-1
d_gene: .
CDR3aa: CSVGWNTEAFF

j_gene: TRBJ2-5
v_gene: TRBV20-1
d_gene: .
CDR3aa: CSARDWDGGRETQYF

j_gene: TRBJ2-2
v_gene: TRBV13
d_gene: .
CDR3aa: CASSLERSGELFF

j_gene: TRBJ2-3
v_gene: TRBV29-1
d_gene: .
CDR3aa: CSVLWGDTQYF

j_gene: TRBJ2-3
v_gene: TRBV20-1
d_gene: TRBD2
CDR3aa: CSARDLTSGMVSTDTQYF

j_gene: TRBJ2-1
v_gene: TRBV12-3/TRBV12-4
d_gene: .
CDR3aa: CASSLAGTDIQFF

j_gene: TRBJ2-3
v_gene: TRBV28
d_gene: TRBD1
CDR3aa: CASSPPGQGTDTQYF

j_gene: TRBJ2-7
v_gene: TRBV20-1
d_gene: .
CDR3aa: CSAMVGAGSYEQYF

j_gene: TRBJ1-2
v_gene: TRBV7-9
d_gene: TRBD1
CDR3aa: CASSSGYNSDRDADYGYTF

j_gene: TRBJ1-6
v_gene: TRBV20-1
d_gene: .
CDR3aa: CSAEGLPNSPLHF

j_gene: TRBJ2-2
v_gene: TRBV11-2
d_gene: TRBD1
CDR3aa: CASSLALGTDTGELFF